The 5 T cell receptor beta chains below were found in one sample sequenced in a study of T-cell reconstitution after alpha-beta-depleted transplantation in children (dated by TCRdb to between 2015 and 2016). Libraries were prepared through PCR. These reads were obtained on an Illumina HiSeq 2500. TCR library preparation used molecular barcoding, with unique molecular identifiers applied to normalize quantification of the TCRbeta repertoire. TCRdb trimmed public reads at Q25 via fastp, called clones via MiXCR and kept in-frame beta chains. Rows are unified per CDR3 protein, each entry keeping the most common DNA and genes. The sample data list 70,000 to 95,000 distinct CDR3 sequences, and more than 9% of these were observed just once. 14% of the sample comes from the top ten. Sequencing was performed on PBMCs from the stem cell graft donor, taken from the stem cell graft. These receptors were collected from a human donor who donated a stem cell graft to a child with inherited bone marrow failure.

This clonotype has ten or more counts. CDR3 coding DNA: TGCAGTGCCGTCGACCAATCCGCCTACGAGCAGTACTTC. Its translation: CSAVDQSAYEQYF. The rearrangement uses TRBV20-1 and TRBJ2-7; unclear D gene. The CDR3 has 13 amino acids. The germline V and J ends were trimmed by 6 bases and 2 bases, with 14 bases remaining between them. The germline CDR1 and CDR2 sequences are DFQATT and SNEGSKA (reference sequence).

There are many counts of this clonotype. The V and J genes are TRBV28 and TRBJ1-5; D is possibly TRBD1 (5 bases). Germline loops: CDR1 MDHEN, CDR2 SYDVKM. The CDR3 runs to 14 residues. V shed 8 bases and J shed 7 bases, with 18 bases lying between them. CDR3 loop: CASGRDGVWQPQHF. CDR3 DNA sequence: TGTGCCAGCGGACGGGACGGAGTGTGGCAGCCCCAGCATTTT.

Many counts were recorded for this clonotype. The rearrangement links TRBV5-1 to TRBJ1-1; D is unresolved. In germline, CDR1 is SGHRS, CDR2 YFSETQ. The CDR3 totals 15 residues. Trimming took off 0 bases at V and 2 bases at J, with 11 bases between the two ends. The CDR3 coding sequence is TGCGCCAGCAGCTTGGAACCCCCCCCCAACACTGAAGCTTTCTTT. Its protein product is CASSLEPPPNTEAFF.

This clonotype appeared many times. V gene TRBV5-4 combines with J gene TRBJ2-1, with D possibly TRBD2 on 6 matching bases. CDR1 is SGHNT and CDR2 is YYREEE in the germline V gene (reference sequence). V dropped 4 bases and J dropped 7 bases, with 21 bases sitting between them. CDR3 size: 16 residues. The CDR3 protein is CASSPTGLRGENEQFF. CDR3 in DNA: TGTGCCAGCAGCCCGACGGGACTCCGAGGAGAAAATGAGCAGTTCTTC.

This clonotype appeared many times. The chain is built from TRBV7-9 and TRBJ2-7; TRBD2 might be the D (5 bases). The V gene lost 5 bases and the J gene lost 2 bases, with 16 bases spanning the gap. There are 15 residues in the CDR3. The germline CDR1 and CDR2 sequences are SEHNR and FQNEAQ (reference sequence). In nucleotides, the CDR3 is TGTGCCAGCAGCCCCCTTTCGGGGTTAACCTACGAGCAGTACTTC. This translates into CASSPLSGLTYEQYF.